Presented here are 20 T cell receptor beta chains from one specimen sequenced in a study of blood T cell repertoires in COVID-19. Assay used: immunoSEQ multiplex PCR; TCRdb lists only in-frame clones, some missing. The table records some 400,000 clones, roughly 86% of them present only once. The sequenced sample consisted of peripheral blood. The receptors here all came from a woman in her fifties or sixties with COVID-19, enrolled during active disease.

This chain uses TRBV7-2 with TRBJ2-1; D is undetermined. Trimming removed 4 bases from V and 0 bases from J, with 4 bases in between. Germline V gives CDR1 SGHTA, CDR2 FQGNSA. The CDR3 length is 13 residues. The chain's CDR3 is CASSSSSYNEQFF. CDR3 nucleotide sequence: TGTGCCAGCAGCTCCAGCTCCTACAATGAGCAGTTCTTC.

The V and J genes are TRBV7-9 and TRBJ2-4; the match to TRBD1 covers 8 bases. V lost 6 bases to trimming and J lost 8 bases; unmatched junction nucleotides: 6. CDR3 size: 13 residues. The germline V gene encodes CDR1 SEHNR and CDR2 FQNEAQ (reference sequence). The CDR3 sequence: CASRRQGSDIQYF. The CDR3 bases are TGTGCCAGCAGACGACAGGGGTCGGACATTCAGTACTTC.

The rearrangement joins TRBV28 to TRBJ1-1; 7 bases agree with TRBD1. The CDR3 spans 14 residues. The V gene end was trimmed by 7 bases and the J gene end by 0 bases; junction bases not matched to a gene: 5. Germline V gives CDR1 MDHEN, CDR2 SYDVKM. The CDR3 bases are TGTGCCAGCATCGGAGGGGGCATGAACACTGAAGCTTTCTTT. It is translated as CASIGGGMNTEAFF.

The chain carries TRBV9 and TRBJ1-3; D is ambiguous. Germline CDR1 SGDLS, CDR2 YYNGEE. There are 15 residues in the CDR3. V lost 4 bases, J lost 4 bases, and 15 bases lay in between. CDR3 sequence (DNA): TGTGCCAGCAGCTCCCGCGACTTCCAGGGAAACACCATATATTTT. It translates to CASSSRDFQGNTIYF.

V usage is TRBV28 and J usage is TRBJ1-2, with D possibly matching TRBD1 (6 bases). Germline assignment: CDR1 MDHEN and CDR2 SYDVKM. The CDR3 covers 16 residues. Trimming shortened V by 6 bases and J by 2 bases, and 19 bases separated the two germline ends. The CDR3 DNA is TGTGCCAGCAGCCTCGGGACAAGAGGACCGAACTATGGCTACACCTTC. Amino acids: CASSLGTRGPNYGYTF.

This rearrangement joins TRBV5-1 to TRBJ1-4; 9 positions match TRBD1. V trimming: 0 bases; J trimming: 5 bases; junction bases outside the gene matches: 8. Germline V gene lookup returns CDR1 SGHRS and CDR2 YFSETQ. This CDR3 has 17 residues. CDR3 loop: CASSLVQGARWNEKLFF. CDR3 nucleotide sequence: TGCGCCAGCAGCTTGGTACAGGGGGCCAGGTGGAATGAAAAACTGTTTTTT. Looking up the rest from reference TRBV5-1 and TRBJ1-4 gives the full variable domain: KAGVTQTPRYLIKTRGQQVTLSCSPISGHRSVSWYQQTPGQGLQFLFEYFSETQRNKGNFPGRFSGRQFSNSRSEMNVSTLELGDSALYLCASSLVQGARWNEKLFFGSGTQLSVL.

The gene calls are TRBV10-2 and TRBJ2-5; 10 bases align to TRBD2. This CDR3 is 14 amino acids long. V gave up 6 bases and J gave up 2 bases; unmatched junction bases: 3. CDR1 and CDR2 (germline): WSHSY, SAAADI. The CDR3 DNA sequence: TGCGCCAGCAGAGTAGCGGGGGGTCAAGAGACCCAGTACTTC. Amino acid sequence: CASRVAGGQETQYF.

A single count supports this clone. The chain combines TRBV23-1 with TRBJ1-5, with no clear D. TRBV23-1 counts as an open reading frame of uncertain function. The CDR3 totals 9 residues. Trimming left V 10 bases short and J 11 bases short, with 9 bases between. The CDR3: CATCRSQHF. Here the CDR3 DNA reads TGCGCCACCTGTCGGTCCCAGCATTTT.

This clone occurred a few times. This same CDR3 is encoded by further DNA sequences in the sample. The chain links TRBV7-3 to TRBJ1-6; maybe TRBD1 (6 bases). CDR1 and CDR2 from the germline V gene are SGHTA and FQGTGA. V shed 6 bases and J shed 7 bases, with 13 bases lying between them. The CDR3 extends over 14 amino acids. DNA for the CDR3: TGTGCCAGCAGTCTACAGGGTCTCAATTCACCCCTCCACTTT. This sequence encodes CASSLQGLNSPLHF.

The CDR3 nucleotides read TGTGCCAGCAGCCGGAGCGGGGGGGCCCTTGAGCAGTTCTTC. This encodes CASSRSGGALEQFF. This sequence joins TRBV25-1 and TRBJ2-1; 10 nucleotides line up with TRBD2. Per the germline V gene, CDR1 is MGHDK and CDR2 is SYGVNS. V dropped 6 bases and J dropped 9; count of bases not matched to a gene: 8. The CDR3 has 14 amino acids.

V gene TRBV30 combines with J gene TRBJ2-1; a possible D gene is TRBD2 (5 bases). Trimming left V 3 bases short and J 9 bases short, with 12 bases between. CDR1 is GTSNPN and CDR2 is SVGIG in the germline V gene (reference sequence). This CDR3 is built from 12 residues. CDR3 sequence (DNA): TGTGCCTGGAGCACCAATCGGGGTGAGCAGTTCTTC. It is translated as CAWSTNRGEQFF.

This chain links TRBV7-8 with TRBJ2-2, with D tentatively TRBD1 (6 bases). Germline CDR1 and CDR2: SGHVS and FQNEAQ. V was shortened by 7 bases and J by 2 bases, with 8 bases between the two germline ends. This CDR3 comprises 13 residues. The CDR3 DNA sequence: TGTGCCAGCACGGACAGCAACACCGGGGAGCTGTTTTTT. It codes for CASTDSNTGELFF.

The chain is built from TRBV5-4 and TRBJ1-1; D possibly corresponds to TRBD1 (6 bases). CDR3 length equals 14 residues. The V and J ends lost 4 bases and 0 bases respectively, with 10 bases between them. The germline V gene encodes CDR1 SGHNT and CDR2 YYREEE (reference sequence). The CDR3 DNA follows: TGTGCCAGCAGCCCAGGGGCCATGAACACTGAAGCTTTCTTT. This gives the protein CASSPGAMNTEAFF.

This chain uses TRBV6-5 with TRBJ1-5; no firm D call. The CDR3 totals 12 residues. The V end lost 4 bases, the J end lost 7 bases, and 8 bases lay between the germline ends. The germline CDR1 and CDR2 sequences are MNHEY and SVGAGI. The DNA of the CDR3 is TGTGCCAGCAGTTCCTATGCCCAGCCCCAGCATTTT. This gives the protein CASSSYAQPQHF.

The chain is built from TRBV30 and TRBJ2-7, with D maybe TRBD2 (5 bases). V lost 2 bases, J lost 2 bases, and 10 bases lay in between. Germline loops: CDR1 GTSNPN, CDR2 SVGIG (reference sequence). This CDR3 has 13 amino acids. Here the CDR3 DNA reads TGTGCCTGGAGTTTGGACTCCACCTACGAGCAGTACTTC. This encodes CAWSLDSTYEQYF.

This sequence joins TRBV5-6 and TRBJ1-1; unclear D gene. V was clipped by 2 bases and J by 0 bases, with 14 bases between them. Germline-derived CDR1 and CDR2 are SGHDT and YYEEEE. The length of the CDR3 is 16 residues. Here the CDR3 DNA reads TGTGCCAGCAGCTTCCCCACAGTCGATTTGAACACTGAAGCTTTCTTT. Translated: CASSFPTVDLNTEAFF.

V usage is TRBV5-4 and J usage is TRBJ1-1; unclear D gene. The CDR3 covers 20 residues. Germline V gives CDR1 SGHNT, CDR2 YYREEE (reference sequence). Deletions cut 0 bases from V and 0 bases from J, with 24 bases between. The DNA of the CDR3 is TGTGCCAGCAGCTTGGATATAGATGAGGGATCAATACGAATGAACACTGAAGCTTTCTTT. Its translation: CASSLDIDEGSIRMNTEAFF. Full variable domain (missing parts from reference TRBV5-4 and TRBJ1-1): ETGVTQSPTHLIKTRGQQVTLRCSSQSGHNTVSWYQQALGQGPQFIFQYYREEENGRGNFPPRFSGLQFPNYSSELNVNALELDDSALYLCASSLDIDEGSIRMNTEAFFGQGTRLTVV.

The chain combines TRBV4-1 with TRBJ1-5, with D possibly TRBD1 on 6 matching bases. This CDR3 is built from 18 residues. Looked up from germline, CDR1 is MGHRA and CDR2 is YSYEKL. The V end lost 5 bases, the J end lost 0 bases, and 20 bases lay between the germline ends. In DNA, the CDR3 is TGCGCCAGCAGCTCCAGCAGGGGCCCGGGGTATAGCAATCAGCCCCAGCATTTT. Its translation: CASSSSRGPGYSNQPQHF.

This chain connects TRBV29-1 to TRBJ2-5; 9 bases fit TRBD2. The CDR3 consists of 14 residues. Trimming at V came to 0 bases and at J to 3 bases, leaving 2 bases not matched to a gene. Per the germline V gene, CDR1 is SQVTM and CDR2 is ANQGSEA. Written as DNA, the CDR3 is TGCAGCGTTGAAGACATAGCGGGGGAAGAGACCCAGTACTTC. Translating gives CSVEDIAGEETQYF.

The chain is built from TRBV19 and TRBJ1-1; D might be TRBD1 (6 bases). The CDR3 has 17 residues. Trimming pared 10 bases from V and 1 base from J, leaving 25 bases between. Germline-derived CDR1 and CDR2 are LNHDA and SQIVND (reference sequence). The DNA for the CDR3 is TGTGCCACGAAACCGTCCACGGGGGGCGCGTCGAACACTGAAGCTTTCTTT. Amino acids: CATKPSTGGASNTEAFF.